The clone carrying this TCR beta chain turned up a few times. Its antigen remains unidentified. This CDR3 region has 15 residues. Germline-derived CDR1 and CDR2 are SQVTM and ANQGSEA. J was trimmed by 8 bases and V by 0 bases; bases with no gene match: 11. The record originates from a study of blood T cells in healthy people across ages. Study-wide results and caveats: TCR beta diversity tracked closely with naive T cell percentage.

The use of a sample-barcoded 5' primer and a J-beta primer mix characterized a second PCR of roughly 7 to 11 cycles. MiXCR, applied by TCRdb to the 5' RACE reads, yields one record per CDR3 protein. This repertoire shows roughly 1.4 million distinct CDR3 sequences, 59% found once; its top ten account for about 6.7%. The sequenced sample was blood. The chain couples TRBV29-1 to TRBJ1-2; 8 bases match TRBD1. The TCR originated in a man between 18 and 29 years old in good health. This CDR3 reads CSVEDIGQGAGGYTF. DNA of the CDR3: TGCAGCGTTGAAGATATAGGACAGGGAGCAGGAGGCTACACCTTC.